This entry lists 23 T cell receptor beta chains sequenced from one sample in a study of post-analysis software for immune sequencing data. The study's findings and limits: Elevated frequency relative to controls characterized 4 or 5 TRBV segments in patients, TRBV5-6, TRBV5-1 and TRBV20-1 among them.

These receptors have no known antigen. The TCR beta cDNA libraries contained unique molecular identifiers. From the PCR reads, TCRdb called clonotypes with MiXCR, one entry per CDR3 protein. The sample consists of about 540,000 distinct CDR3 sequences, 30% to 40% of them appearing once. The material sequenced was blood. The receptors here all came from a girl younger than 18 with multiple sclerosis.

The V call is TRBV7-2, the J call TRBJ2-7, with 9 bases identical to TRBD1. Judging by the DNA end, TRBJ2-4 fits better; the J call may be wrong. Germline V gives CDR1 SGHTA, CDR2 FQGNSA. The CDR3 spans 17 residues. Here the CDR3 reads CTSSSRDSGTGRNIQYF. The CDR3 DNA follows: TGTACCAGCAGTTCTAGGGACTCCGGGACAGGGCGGAACATTCAGTACTTC.

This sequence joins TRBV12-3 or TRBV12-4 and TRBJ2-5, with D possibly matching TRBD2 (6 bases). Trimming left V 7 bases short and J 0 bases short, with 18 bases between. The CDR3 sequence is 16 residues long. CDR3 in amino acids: CASTPFSRDYQETQYF. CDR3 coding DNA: TGTGCCAGCACTCCTTTTAGCAGGGACTACCAAGAGACCCAGTACTTC.

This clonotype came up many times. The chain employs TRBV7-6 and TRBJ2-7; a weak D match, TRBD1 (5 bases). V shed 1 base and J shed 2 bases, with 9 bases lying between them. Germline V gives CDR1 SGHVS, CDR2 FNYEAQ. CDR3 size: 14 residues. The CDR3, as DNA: TGTGCCAGCAGCTTAGTGCAGGGAACCTACGAGCAGTACTTC. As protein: CASSLVQGTYEQYF. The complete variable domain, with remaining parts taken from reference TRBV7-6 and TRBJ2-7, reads GAGVSQSPRYKVTKRGQDVALRCDPISGHVSLYWYRQALGQGPEFLTYFNYEAQQDKSGLPNDRFSAERPEGSISTLTIQRTEQRDSAMYRCASSLVQGTYEQYFGPGTRLTVT.

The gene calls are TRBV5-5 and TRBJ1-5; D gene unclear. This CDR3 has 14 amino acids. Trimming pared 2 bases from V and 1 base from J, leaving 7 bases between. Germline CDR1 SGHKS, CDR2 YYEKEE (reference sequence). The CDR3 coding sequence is TGTGCCAGCAGCTTTAGCCGCAGCAATCAGCCCCAGCATTTT. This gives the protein CASSFSRSNQPQHF.

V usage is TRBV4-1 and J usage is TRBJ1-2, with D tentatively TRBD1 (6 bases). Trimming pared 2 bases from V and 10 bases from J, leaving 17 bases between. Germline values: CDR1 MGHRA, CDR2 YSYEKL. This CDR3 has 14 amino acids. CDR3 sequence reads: CASSQQGNGPYYTF. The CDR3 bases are TGCGCCAGCAGCCAACAGGGGAACGGACCCTACTACACCTTC.

CDR3 residues: CASSLEAEYGYTF. The CDR3 DNA reads TGCGCCAGCAGCTTGGAAGCTGAGTATGGCTACACCTTC. The chain couples TRBV5-1 to TRBJ1-2; D ambiguous. The germline gives CDR1 SGHRS, CDR2 YFSETQ. The CDR3 is 13 amino acids. The germline V and J ends were trimmed by 0 bases and 5 bases, with 8 bases remaining between them.

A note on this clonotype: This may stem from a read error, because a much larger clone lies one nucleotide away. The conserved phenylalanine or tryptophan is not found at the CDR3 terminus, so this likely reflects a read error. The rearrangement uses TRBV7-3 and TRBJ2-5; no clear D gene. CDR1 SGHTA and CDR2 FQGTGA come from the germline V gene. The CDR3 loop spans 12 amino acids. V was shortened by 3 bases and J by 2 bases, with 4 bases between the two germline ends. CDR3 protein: CASSFLQETQYY. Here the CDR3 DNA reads TGTGCCAGCAGCTTCTTACAAGAGACCCAGTACTAC.

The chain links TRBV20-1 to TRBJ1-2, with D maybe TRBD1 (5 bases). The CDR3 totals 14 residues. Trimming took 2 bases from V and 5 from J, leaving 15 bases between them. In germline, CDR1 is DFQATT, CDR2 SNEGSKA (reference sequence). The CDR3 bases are TGCAGTGCTAGAATATGGGTCGGGGCTTATGGCTACACCTTC. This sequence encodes CSARIWVGAYGYTF.

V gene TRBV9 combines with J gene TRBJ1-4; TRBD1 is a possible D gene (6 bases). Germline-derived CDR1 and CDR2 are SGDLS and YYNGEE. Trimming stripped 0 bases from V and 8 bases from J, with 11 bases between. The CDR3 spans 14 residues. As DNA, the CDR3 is TGTGCCAGCAGCGTAGGTACAGGGCGGGAAAAACTGTTTTTT. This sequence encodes CASSVGTGREKLFF.

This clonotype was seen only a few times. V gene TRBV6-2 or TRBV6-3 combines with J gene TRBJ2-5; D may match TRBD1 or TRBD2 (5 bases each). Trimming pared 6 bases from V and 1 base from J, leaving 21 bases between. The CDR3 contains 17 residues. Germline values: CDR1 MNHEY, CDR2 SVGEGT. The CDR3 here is CASSLGVWLAGQETQYF. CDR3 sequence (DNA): TGTGCCAGCAGCCTAGGGGTTTGGCTAGCTGGCCAAGAGACCCAGTACTTC.

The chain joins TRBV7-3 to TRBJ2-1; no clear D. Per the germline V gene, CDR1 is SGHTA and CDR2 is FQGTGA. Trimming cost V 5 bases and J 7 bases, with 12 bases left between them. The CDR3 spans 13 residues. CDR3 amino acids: CASSPHLGNEQFF. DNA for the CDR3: TGTGCCAGCAGCCCTCACCTGGGGAATGAGCAGTTCTTC.

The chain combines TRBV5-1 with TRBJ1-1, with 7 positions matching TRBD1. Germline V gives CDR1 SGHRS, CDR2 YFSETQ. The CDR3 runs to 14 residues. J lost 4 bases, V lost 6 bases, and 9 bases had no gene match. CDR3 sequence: CASNPLRDSTEAFF. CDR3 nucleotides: TGCGCCAGCAACCCATTAAGGGACAGCACTGAAGCTTTCTTT.

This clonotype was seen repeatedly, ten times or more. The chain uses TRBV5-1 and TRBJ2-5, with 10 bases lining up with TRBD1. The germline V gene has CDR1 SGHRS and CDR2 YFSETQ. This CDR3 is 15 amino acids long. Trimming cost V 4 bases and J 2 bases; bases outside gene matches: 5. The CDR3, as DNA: TGCGCCAGCAGCGTTCGGACAGGGGGGCAAGAGACCCAGTACTTC. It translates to CASSVRTGGQETQYF.

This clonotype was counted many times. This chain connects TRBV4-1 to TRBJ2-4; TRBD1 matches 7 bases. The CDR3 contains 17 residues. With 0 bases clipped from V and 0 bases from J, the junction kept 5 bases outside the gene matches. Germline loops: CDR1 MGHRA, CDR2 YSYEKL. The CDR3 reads CASSQDGTVLAKNIQYF. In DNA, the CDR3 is TGCGCCAGCAGCCAAGATGGGACAGTTCTAGCCAAAAACATTCAGTACTTC.

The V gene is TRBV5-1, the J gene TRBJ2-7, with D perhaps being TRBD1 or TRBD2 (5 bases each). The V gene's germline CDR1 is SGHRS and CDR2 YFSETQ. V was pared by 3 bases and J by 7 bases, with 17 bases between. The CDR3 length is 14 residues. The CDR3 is CASSWGTEYNEQYF. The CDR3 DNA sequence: TGCGCCAGCAGCTGGGGGACGGAATACAATGAGCAGTACTTC.

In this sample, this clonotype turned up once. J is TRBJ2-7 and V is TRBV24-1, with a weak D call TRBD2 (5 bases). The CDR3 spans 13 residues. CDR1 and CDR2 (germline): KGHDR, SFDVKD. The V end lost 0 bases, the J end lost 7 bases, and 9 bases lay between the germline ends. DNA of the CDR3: TGTGCCACCAGTGATTTGGCCACGGGAGAGCAGTACTTC. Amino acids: CATSDLATGEQYF.

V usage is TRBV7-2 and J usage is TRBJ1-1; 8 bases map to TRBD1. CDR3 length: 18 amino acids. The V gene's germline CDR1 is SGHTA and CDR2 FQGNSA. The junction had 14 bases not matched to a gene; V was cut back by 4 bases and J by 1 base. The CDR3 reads CASSSGAWQGAWNTEAFF. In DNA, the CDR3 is TGTGCCAGCAGCTCCGGGGCCTGGCAGGGGGCTTGGAACACTGAAGCTTTCTTT.

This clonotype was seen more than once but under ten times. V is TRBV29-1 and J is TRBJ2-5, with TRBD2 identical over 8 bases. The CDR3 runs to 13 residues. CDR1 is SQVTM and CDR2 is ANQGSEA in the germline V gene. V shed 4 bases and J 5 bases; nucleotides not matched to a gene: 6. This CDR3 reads CSVVGAGVETQYF. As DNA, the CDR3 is TGCAGCGTTGTTGGAGCGGGGGTGGAGACCCAGTACTTC.

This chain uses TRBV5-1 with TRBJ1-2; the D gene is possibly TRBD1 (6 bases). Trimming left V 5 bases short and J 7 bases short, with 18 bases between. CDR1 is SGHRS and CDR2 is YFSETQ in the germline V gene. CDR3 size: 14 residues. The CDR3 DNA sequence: TGCGCCAGCAGGCTTTACAGGGAGTACCGTGGCTACACCTTC. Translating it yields CASRLYREYRGYTF.

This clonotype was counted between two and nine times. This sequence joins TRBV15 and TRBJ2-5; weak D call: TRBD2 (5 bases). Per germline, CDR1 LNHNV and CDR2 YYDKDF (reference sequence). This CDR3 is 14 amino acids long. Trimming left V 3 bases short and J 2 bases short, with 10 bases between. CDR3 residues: CATSSPTGQETQYF. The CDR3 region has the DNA TGTGCCACCAGCAGCCCCACGGGGCAAGAGACCCAGTACTTC.

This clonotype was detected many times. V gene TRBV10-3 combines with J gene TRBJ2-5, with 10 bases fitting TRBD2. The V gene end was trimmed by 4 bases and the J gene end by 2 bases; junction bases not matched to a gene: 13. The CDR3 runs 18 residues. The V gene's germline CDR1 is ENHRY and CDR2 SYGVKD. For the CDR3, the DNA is TGTGCCATCAGTGCGCGGCTAGCGGGGGAACTCCTACAAGAGACCCAGTACTTC. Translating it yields CAISARLAGELLQETQYF.

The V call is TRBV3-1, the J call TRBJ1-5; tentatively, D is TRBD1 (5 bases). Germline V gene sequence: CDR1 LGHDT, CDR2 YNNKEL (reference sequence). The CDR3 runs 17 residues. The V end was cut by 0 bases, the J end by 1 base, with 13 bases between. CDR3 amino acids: CASSQDLPGLSNQPQHF. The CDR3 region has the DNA TGTGCCAGCAGCCAAGATCTCCCGGGACTGAGCAATCAGCCCCAGCATTTT.

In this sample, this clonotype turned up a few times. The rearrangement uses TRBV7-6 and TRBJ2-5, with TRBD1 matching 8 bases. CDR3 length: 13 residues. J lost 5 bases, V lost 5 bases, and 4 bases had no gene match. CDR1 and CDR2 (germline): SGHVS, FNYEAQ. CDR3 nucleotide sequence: TGTGCCAGCAGCGCGGACAGGGTTGAGACCCAGTACTTC. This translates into CASSADRVETQYF.